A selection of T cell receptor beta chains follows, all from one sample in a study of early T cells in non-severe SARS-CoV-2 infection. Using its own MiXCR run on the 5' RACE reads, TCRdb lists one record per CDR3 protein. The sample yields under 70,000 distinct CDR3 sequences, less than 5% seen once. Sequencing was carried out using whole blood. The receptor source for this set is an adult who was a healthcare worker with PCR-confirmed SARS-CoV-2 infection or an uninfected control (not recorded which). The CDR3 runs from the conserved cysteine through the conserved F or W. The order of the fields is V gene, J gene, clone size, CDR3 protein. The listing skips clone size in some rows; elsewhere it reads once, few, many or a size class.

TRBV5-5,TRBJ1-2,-,CASSLDGRRAHYGYTF
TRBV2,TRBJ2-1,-,CASGLAGRAHEQFF
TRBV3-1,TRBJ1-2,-,CASSQGSGHYGYTF
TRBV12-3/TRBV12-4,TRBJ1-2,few,CASSLGQAVYGYTF
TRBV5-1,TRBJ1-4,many,CASTHGEKLFF
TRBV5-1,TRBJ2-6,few,CASSLAGSGANVLTF
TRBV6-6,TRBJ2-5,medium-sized,CASSYSTGGSEETQYF
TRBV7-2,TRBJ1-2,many,CASSLSRQTNYGYTF
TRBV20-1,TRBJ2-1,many,CSARTGLAGYNEQFF
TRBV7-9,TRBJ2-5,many,CASSRRDDQETQYF
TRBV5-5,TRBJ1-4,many,CASSLAGDISEKLFF
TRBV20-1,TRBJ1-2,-,CSAHPGTGDGYTF
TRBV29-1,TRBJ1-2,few,CSVGTGGYGYTF
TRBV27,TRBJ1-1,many,CASSPTGQNTEAFF
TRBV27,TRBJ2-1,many,CASRPSGLDSSYNEQFF
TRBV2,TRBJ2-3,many,CASSLRTGQTDTQYF
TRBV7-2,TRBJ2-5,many,CASSFFTSGQETQYF
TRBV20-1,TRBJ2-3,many,CSAPDFDTQYF
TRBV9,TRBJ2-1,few,CASSVESGRAVYEQFF
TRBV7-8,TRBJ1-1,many,CASSAPTSNTEAFF